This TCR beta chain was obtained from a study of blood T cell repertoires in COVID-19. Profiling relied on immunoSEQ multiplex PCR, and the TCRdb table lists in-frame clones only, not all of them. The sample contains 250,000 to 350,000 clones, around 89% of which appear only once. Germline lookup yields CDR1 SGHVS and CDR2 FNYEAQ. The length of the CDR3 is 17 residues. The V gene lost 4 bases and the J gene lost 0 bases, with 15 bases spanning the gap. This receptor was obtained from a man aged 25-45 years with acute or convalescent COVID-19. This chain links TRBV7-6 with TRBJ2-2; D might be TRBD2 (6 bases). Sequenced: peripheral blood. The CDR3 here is CASSWSEGRANTGELFF. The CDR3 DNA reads TGTGCCAGCAGCTGGTCGGAGGGGCGAGCGAACACCGGGGAGCTGTTTTTT.